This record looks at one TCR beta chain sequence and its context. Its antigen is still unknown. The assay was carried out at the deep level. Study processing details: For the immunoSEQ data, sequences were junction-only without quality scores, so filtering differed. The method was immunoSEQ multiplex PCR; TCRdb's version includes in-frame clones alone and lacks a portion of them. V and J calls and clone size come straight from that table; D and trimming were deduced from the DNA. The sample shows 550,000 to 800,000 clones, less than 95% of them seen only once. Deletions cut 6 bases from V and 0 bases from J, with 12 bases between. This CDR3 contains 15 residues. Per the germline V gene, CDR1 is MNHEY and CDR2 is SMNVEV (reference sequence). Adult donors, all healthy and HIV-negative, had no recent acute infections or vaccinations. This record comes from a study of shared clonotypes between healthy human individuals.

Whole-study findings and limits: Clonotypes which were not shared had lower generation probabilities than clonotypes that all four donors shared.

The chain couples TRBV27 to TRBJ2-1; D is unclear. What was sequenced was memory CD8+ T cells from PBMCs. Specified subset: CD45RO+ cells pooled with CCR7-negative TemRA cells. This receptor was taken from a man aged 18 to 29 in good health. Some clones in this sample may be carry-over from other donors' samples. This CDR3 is CASSSVDSSYNEQFF. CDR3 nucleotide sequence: TGTGCCAGCAGCTCGGTTGACTCCTCCTACAATGAGCAGTTCTTC.